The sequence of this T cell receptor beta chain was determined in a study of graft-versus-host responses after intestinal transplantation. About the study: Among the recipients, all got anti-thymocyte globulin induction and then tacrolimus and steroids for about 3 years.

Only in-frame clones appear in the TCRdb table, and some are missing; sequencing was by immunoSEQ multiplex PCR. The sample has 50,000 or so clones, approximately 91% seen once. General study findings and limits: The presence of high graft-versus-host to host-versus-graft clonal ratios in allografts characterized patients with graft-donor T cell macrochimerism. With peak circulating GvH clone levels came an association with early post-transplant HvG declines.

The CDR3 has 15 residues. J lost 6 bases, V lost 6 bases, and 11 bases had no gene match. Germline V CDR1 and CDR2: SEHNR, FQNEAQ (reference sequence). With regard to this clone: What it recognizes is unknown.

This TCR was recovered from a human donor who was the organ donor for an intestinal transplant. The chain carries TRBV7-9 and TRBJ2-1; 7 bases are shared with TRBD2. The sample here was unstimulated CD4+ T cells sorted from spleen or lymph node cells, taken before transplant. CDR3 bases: TGTGCCAGCAGTCCCCGGGACTACGAGTTCAATGAGCAGTTCTTC. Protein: CASSPRDYEFNEQFF.